The present T cell receptor (beta chain) was sequenced within a study of blood T cell repertoires in COVID-19. Produced via immunoSEQ multiplex PCR; TCRdb's table is partial and in-frame only. In the table there are approximately 130,000 clones, approximately 80% of which are singletons. There are 13 residues in the CDR3. The germline gives CDR1 SNHLY, CDR2 FYNNEI. V was pared by 1 base and J by 3 bases, with 6 bases between. Sequenced material: peripheral blood. The chain links TRBV2 to TRBJ2-5; no reliable D call. The sequence was obtained from a man older than 75 with acute or convalescent COVID-19. CDR3 amino acids: CASSEGGKETQYF. CDR3 in DNA: TGTGCCAGCAGTGAAGGAGGAAAAGAGACCCAGTACTTC.